The rows below give T cell receptor beta chains drawn from one sample of a study of T cell changes during pregnancy in multiple sclerosis. Only in-frame clones appear in the TCRdb table, and some are missing; sequencing was by immunoSEQ multiplex PCR. The repertoire includes roughly 33,000 clones, approximately 91% of them detected once, and around 2.7% sits in the top ten. Sequencing used CD4+ T cells from peripheral blood mononuclear cells, obtained in the third trimester of pregnancy. All receptors derive from a female donor in good health, enrolled as a control in a pregnancy study. The CDR3 runs from the conserved cysteine through the conserved F or W. The order of the fields is D gene, CDR3 length, J gene, clone size, V gene, CDR3 protein, CDR3 DNA. The D gene is left open where the match is weak. Size is stated for part of the rows, as once, few or many counts, or as a class when the clone is expanded.

>-|14|TRBJ1-2|few|TRBV27
CASSLMGGEVGYTF
TGTGCCAGCAGTTTAATGGGGGGGGAGGTCGGCTACACCTTC
>-|16|TRBJ2-7|-|TRBV5-4
CASSLASGSVVDEQYF
TGTGCCAGCAGCTTGGCGTCTGGCAGCGTGGTCGACGAGCAGTACTTC
>-|15|TRBJ1-1|-|TRBV18
CASSPRVSTGTEAFF
TGTGCCAGCTCACCACGGGTCTCAACGGGCACTGAAGCTTTCTTT
>-|18|TRBJ1-1|once|TRBV7-9
CASSFPTYGGPLGTEAFF
TGTGCCAGCAGCTTCCCGACTTATGGGGGCCCGTTGGGTACTGAAGCTTTCTTT
>TRBD1|13|TRBJ2-7|-|TRBV6-1
CASRLQGADEQYF
TGTGCCAGCAGGTTGCAGGGGGCGGACGAGCAGTACTTC
>-|13|TRBJ2-1|-|TRBV7-3
CASSLNLADEQFF
TGTGCCAGCAGCTTAAACCTGGCGGATGAGCAGTTCTTC
>-|14|TRBJ2-7|few|TRBV5-4
CASSFSQASYEQYF
TGTGCCAGCAGCTTTTCGCAGGCTTCCTACGAGCAGTACTTC
>TRBD1|13|TRBJ2-2|-|TRBV6-5
CASSDRVTGELFF
TGTGCCAGCAGTGACAGGGTCACCGGGGAGCTGTTTTTT
>TRBD1|18|TRBJ2-6|-|TRBV25-1
CASSELGQGAAGANVLTF
TGTGCCAGCAGTGAATTGGGACAGGGGGCTGCTGGGGCCAACGTCCTGACTTTC
>TRBD1|15|TRBJ1-1|-|TRBV28
CASSPPTGGNTEAFF
TGTGCCAGCAGTCCCCCGACAGGGGGAAACACTGAAGCTTTCTTT
>-|11|TRBJ1-2|once|TRBV28
CASRQDYGYTF
TGTGCCAGCAGGCAGGATTATGGCTACACCTTC
>-|12|TRBJ2-3|-|TRBV27
CASSLDSDTQYF
TGTGCCAGCAGTCTAGACTCAGATACGCAGTATTTT
>-|20|TRBJ2-6|-|TRBV27
CASSSPHTGTDSSGANVLTF
TGTGCCAGCAGTTCCCCCCATACCGGGACGGACAGCTCTGGGGCCAACGTCCTGACTTTC
>-|16|TRBJ2-2|-|TRBV5-1
CASSPSGRLRGGELFF
TGCGCCAGCAGCCCCAGCGGCCGTTTACGGGGCGGGGAGCTGTTTTTT
>-|14|TRBJ2-2|-|TRBV5-4
CASSLVVNTGELFF
TGTGCCAGCAGCTTGGTAGTGAACACCGGGGAGCTGTTTTTT
>TRBD2|16|TRBJ2-5|-|TRBV27
CASSPLKAGGFETQYF
TGTGCCAGCAGTCCATTAAAAGCGGGGGGCTTCGAGACCCAGTACTTC
>-|13|TRBJ1-1|-|TRBV6-5
CASRPVPNTEAFF
TGTGCCAGCAGACCAGTACCGAACACTGAAGCTTTCTTT
>-|15|TRBJ1-5|-|TRBV15
CATREGRQNNQPQHF
TGTGCCACCAGGGAGGGACGACAGAACAATCAGCCCCAGCATTTT
>TRBD2|16|TRBJ2-7|-|TRBV6-4
CASRGGGQGRTYEQYF
TGTGCCAGCAGGGGCGGGGGTCAGGGCCGAACCTACGAGCAGTACTTC
>TRBD2|15|TRBJ2-2|-|TRBV4-2
CASSYAGGPPGELFF
TGTGCCAGCAGTTACGCGGGGGGGCCCCCCGGGGAGCTGTTTTTT
>TRBD1|13|TRBJ1-1|-|TRBV19
CASTLQGATEAFF
TGTGCCAGTACTCTACAGGGGGCGACTGAAGCTTTCTTT
>-|14|TRBJ2-7|-|TRBV5-1
CASTLQGGPYEQYF
TGCGCCAGCACCCTCCAGGGGGGCCCCTACGAGCAGTACTTC
>TRBD1|13|TRBJ1-1|-|TRBV30
CARGQGPNTEAFF
TGTGCCAGAGGACAGGGCCCGAACACTGAAGCTTTCTTT
>-|13|TRBJ1-5|-|TRBV6-6
CASSKGDRQPQHF
TGTGCCAGCAGCAAGGGGGATAGACAGCCCCAGCATTTT
>TRBD2|15|TRBJ2-5|-|TRBV27
CASRGTSGTQETQYF
TGTGCCAGCAGGGGGACTAGCGGGACCCAAGAGACCCAGTACTTC
>-|15|TRBJ1-3|-|TRBV2
CASSGNRAGGNTIYF
TGTGCCAGCAGTGGGAACAGGGCAGGAGGAAACACCATATATTTT
>-|13|TRBJ1-3|few|TRBV10-3
CAIRDSSGNTIYF
TGTGCCATCAGAGACAGCTCTGGAAACACCATATATTTT